This passage covers 10 T cell receptor beta chains from one sample sequenced in a study of OX40 agonist ivuxolimab in advanced cancers. Measured with immunoSEQ multiplex PCR; TCRdb has only the in-frame clones, and not every one. The repertoire holds 70,000 to 95,000 clones, with 75% to 90% as singletons. The material was CD4+ or CD8+ T cells sorted from blood, obtained in a trial of the OX40 agonist ivuxolimab. Every receptor here comes from an adult with an advanced solid tumor such as melanoma, head and neck, liver or kidney cancer.

The V gene is TRBV7-8, the J gene TRBJ1-5; 8 bases align to TRBD1. This CDR3 has 15 residues. The germline CDR1 and CDR2 sequences are SGHVS and FQNEAQ. J lost 0 bases, V lost 5 bases, and 3 bases had no gene match. CDR3 coding DNA: TGTGCCAGCAGCCAGACAGGGGTTAGCAATCAGCCCCAGCATTTT. This gives the protein CASSQTGVSNQPQHF.

The chain combines TRBV6-1 with TRBJ2-7; possibly TRBD1 for D (6 bases). Between the trimmed V and J ends, which lost 5 bases and 7 bases, there was a span of 15 bases. CDR1 MNHNS and CDR2 SASEGT come from the germline V gene. This CDR3 is built from 13 residues. In DNA form, the CDR3 reads TGTGCCAGCAGTCCCAGAGGGGGACGGGAGCAGTACTTC. Translation gives CASSPRGGREQYF.

To note about this clone: This CDR3 is also generated by other DNA sequences in the sample. The gene calls are TRBV7-2 and TRBJ1-5, with TRBD1 as a possible D gene (6 bases). Germline-derived CDR1 and CDR2 are SGHTA and FQGNSA. Deletions cut 1 base from V and 2 bases from J, with 9 bases between. CDR3 length equals 15 residues. The chain's CDR3 is CASSLEQGRNQPQHF. The DNA of the CDR3 is TGTGCCAGCAGCTTAGAACAGGGACGCAATCAGCCCCAGCATTTT.

The chain carries TRBV2 and TRBJ2-5, with TRBD2 identical over 9 bases. This CDR3 has 15 amino acids. Per the germline V gene, CDR1 is SNHLY and CDR2 is FYNNEI. V dropped 1 base and J dropped 1; count of bases not matched to a gene: 1. CDR3 in DNA: TGTGCCAGCAGTGAAGGAGCGGGAGGCCAAGAGACCCAGTACTTC. This encodes CASSEGAGGQETQYF.

The V gene is TRBV5-1, the J gene TRBJ2-7; TRBD1 aligns across 8 bases. V lost 0 bases to trimming and J lost 2 bases; unmatched junction nucleotides: 7. The CDR3 has 16 amino acids. CDR1 and CDR2 (germline): SGHRS, YFSETQ. Here the CDR3 reads CASSLVFTGGTYEQYF. The CDR3 nucleotides are TGCGCCAGCAGCTTGGTCTTTACAGGGGGAACCTACGAGCAGTACTTC.

The chain is built from TRBV4-2 and TRBJ2-3; 10 nucleotides align to TRBD2. J lost 2 bases, V lost 4 bases, and 3 bases had no gene match. Germline CDR1 LGHNA, CDR2 YNFKEQ. The CDR3 sequence is 15 residues long. The CDR3 DNA follows: TGTGCCAGCAGCCCCACTAGCGGGGACACAGATACGCAGTATTTT. This codes for CASSPTSGDTDTQYF.

This clone has only a few counts. The sample carries other DNA sequences with the same CDR3. The chain uses TRBV19 and TRBJ2-7, with D possibly matching TRBD2 (6 bases). Between the trimmed V and J ends, which lost 1 base and 2 bases, there was a span of 9 bases. The CDR3 loop spans 14 amino acids. CDR1 and CDR2 (germline): LNHDA, SQIVND (reference sequence). The CDR3 bases are TGTGCCAGTAGTATAGGGCGGGGAACCTACGAGCAGTACTTC. Protein: CASSIGRGTYEQYF.

The chain employs TRBV10-3 and TRBJ2-1; 10 positions agree with TRBD2. The V and J ends lost 5 bases and 0 bases, in that order; junction bases with no gene match: 16. Germline values: CDR1 ENHRY, CDR2 SYGVKD. CDR3 size: 20 residues. Here the CDR3 DNA reads TGTGCCATCAGTCCCACCAGCGGGGGGGCTGGTGGTAGCTCCTACAATGAGCAGTTCTTC. As protein: CAISPTSGGAGGSSYNEQFF.

The chain links TRBV4-1 to TRBJ1-3; D not resolved. The CDR3 contains 16 residues. Trimming pared 0 bases from V and 2 bases from J, leaving 11 bases between. Per germline, CDR1 MGHRA and CDR2 YSYEKL. CDR3 DNA: TGCGCCAGCAGCCAAGAAACCCGGATGACTGGAAACACCATATATTTT. Protein: CASSQETRMTGNTIYF.

V and J are TRBV2 and TRBJ1-1, with D uncertain. In germline, CDR1 is SNHLY, CDR2 FYNNEI. The CDR3 consists of 12 residues. V dropped 8 bases and J dropped 1 base, with 8 bases sitting between them. CDR3 in DNA: TGTGCCAGCTCCCGGACGAACACTGAAGCTTTCTTT. Its protein is CASSRTNTEAFF.